This T cell receptor beta chain is from a study of T cells after posttransplantation cyclophosphamide. Study-level points and caveats: Blood and skin or GI T cell repertoires showed limited TRB overlap.

Germline CDR1 LNHNV, CDR2 YYDKDF (reference sequence). The length of the CDR3 is 15 residues. The trim removed 3 bases at V and 6 bases at J, leaving 9 bases unmatched. Sequencing used immunoSEQ multiplex PCR; TCRdb keeps in-frame clones, though not all of them. The top ten hold approximately 0.25% of the sample, which has over 15,000 clones, 94% seen once. Cells defined as naive were viable CD3+CD4+ or CD3+CD8+ and CCR7+CD45RA+CD45RO-CD95-CD27+CD28+. The related graft donor's blood sample was taken on the day of bone marrow donation. Concerning this clone itself: The antigen remains unidentified.

The chain uses TRBV15 and TRBJ1-2, with 8 bases lining up with TRBD1. The sample comprised naive CD4+ T cells sorted from blood. The TCR sequence derives from a woman between 50 and 59 years old in good health and a related stem cell transplant donor. CDR3 region: CATSSLGQGMDGYTF. CDR3 nucleotides: TGTGCCACCAGCAGCCTCGGACAGGGAATGGATGGCTACACCTTC.